This TCR beta chain comes out of a study of T cell repertoires in cytomegalovirus infection. Study overall: The public TCR beta signatures pointed to both CMV infection and matching HLA type.

The CDR3 totals 12 residues. V gave up 4 bases and J gave up 4 bases, with 8 bases separating them. The germline V gene has CDR1 ENHRY and CDR2 SYGVKD. Points from the study as a whole: Accumulated public TCR beta family frequency recognized individuals carrying CMV together with the relevant HLA. Ex vivo, HLA-C-restricted CMV-specific TCR beta clonotypes prevailed over the rest of the response.

A note on this clonotype: Its matching antigen is unknown.

TCRdb passed the reads through MiXCR, listing each CDR3 protein once. This table has a few hundred thousand distinct CDR3 sequences, approximately 40% appearing once. The rearrangement links TRBV10-3 to TRBJ2-7; weak D call: TRBD1 (5 bases). The source material was cultured PBMCs, sampled from culture after CMV antigen stimulation. This TCR was recovered from a human donor in good health (CMV status not recorded). Some clones in this sample may be carry-over from other donors' samples. DNA of the CDR3: TGTGCCATCAGTGCCGACAGATACGAGCAGTACTTC. This sequence encodes CAISADRYEQYF.